This T cell receptor (beta chain) was found in a study of T cells in Graves' hyperthyroidism and ophthalmopathy. Study-level points and caveats: Most clonotypes expanded in the thyroid (above 0.001) were also present in blood.

Stability of Graves' hyperthyroidism was defined as absent ophthalmopathy progression within 18 months. Researchers barred patients who had uncontrolled infection, other autoimmune disease, pregnancy or lactation. Concerning this clonotype itself: Its target is unknown.

This CDR3 is built from 12 residues. The germline CDR1 and CDR2 sequences are MRHNA and SNTAGT. V dropped 5 bases and J dropped 2 bases, with 7 bases sitting between them. Template material for amplifying TCR beta CDR3 regions consisted of RNA transcripts. HTBI primers were employed in a first-round RT-PCR of the TCR CDR3. TCRdb used MiXCR to reprocess the multiplex PCR reads, holding one entry per CDR3 protein. The sample lists around 800,000 distinct CDR3 sequences; 38% were seen once. Material for sequencing was blood. The chain employs TRBV6-4 and TRBJ2-7; D is uncertain. The TCR was taken from a man aged 18 to 29 with Graves' hyperthyroidism. This CDR3 reads CASSHVTYEQYF. In DNA, the CDR3 is TGTGCCAGCAGTCACGTCACCTACGAGCAGTACTTC.